The rows below give T cell receptor beta chains drawn from one sample of a study of cytomegalovirus exposure and HLA in healthy donors. TCRdb keeps only in-frame clones here, not all; method: immunoSEQ multiplex PCR. The table includes 150,000 to 200,000 clones, 75% to 85% detected once. Sequencing used PBMCs. These receptor sequences come from a woman younger than 35 in good health and CMV-seropositive. Both conserved end residues are part of each CDR3. A D gene is named only where the DNA matches it firmly. Not all rows give a size; the values are once, few, many and, for expanded clones, a class.

TRBD1 TRBJ2-5 once TRBV29-1 CSVEVRDRSTETQYF TGCAGCGTTGAGGTTCGGGACAGGTCCACGGAGACCCAGTACTTC
NA TRBJ2-5 NA TRBV7-2 CASSALKAGPGETQYF TGTGCCAGCAGCGCCCTTAAGGCGGGCCCGGGGGAGACCCAGTACTTC
TRBD2 TRBJ2-2 NA TRBV5-1 CASSTGLATTGELFF TGCGCCAGCAGCACCGGACTAGCGACAACCGGGGAGCTGTTTTTT
NA TRBJ2-7 NA TRBV6-6 CASSYGQEQYF TGTGCCAGCAGTTACGGGCAGGAGCAGTACTTC
TRBD1 TRBJ2-7 NA TRBV6-1 CASSDSGQGSLRVSYEQYF TGTGCCAGCAGTGATTCCGGACAGGGGTCCCTTCGGGTTTCCTACGAGCAGTACTTC
NA TRBJ1-6 NA TRBV6-6 CASSYAAQPESLHF TGTGCCAGCAGTTACGCGGCCCAACCTGAATCCCTCCACTTT
TRBD1 TRBJ1-5 NA TRBV6-5 CASRPDRGPNQPQHF TGTGCCAGCAGACCCGACAGGGGACCCAATCAGCCCCAGCATTTT
NA TRBJ2-7 NA TRBV4-1 CASSQDQQGSYEQYF TGCGCCAGCAGCCAAGACCAACAGGGTTCGTACGAGCAGTACTTC
NA TRBJ2-3 few TRBV2 CASSVAFGSTDTQYF TGTGCCAGCAGTGTAGCCTTCGGGAGCACAGATACGCAGTATTTT
NA TRBJ1-2 NA TRBV6-5 CASSSPPGENGYTF TGTGCCAGCAGTTCCCCACCCGGGGAGAATGGCTACACCTTC
TRBD1 TRBJ2-2 NA TRBV7-9 CASNRDRGAGELFF TGTGCCAGCAACCGGGACAGGGGTGCCGGGGAGCTGTTTTTT
TRBD2 TRBJ2-2 NA TRBV5-4 CASTARGGPNTGELFF TGTGCCAGCACCGCGCGGGGGGGGCCGAACACCGGGGAGCTGTTTTTT
TRBD1 TRBJ1-1 NA TRBV7-2 CASKPILGQGRSFF TGTGCCAGCAAACCTATCTTAGGACAGGGGCGGTCTTTCTTT
TRBD2 TRBJ2-5 few TRBV19 CASSIRGLAGGSQETQYF TGTGCCAGTAGTATTCGAGGACTAGCGGGGGGGAGCCAAGAGACCCAGTACTTC
TRBD1 TRBJ1-4 few TRBV28 CASSLAGTDEKLFF TGTGCCAGCAGTTTGGCCGGGACAGATGAAAAACTGTTTTTT
NA TRBJ1-3 NA TRBV6-5 CASSNPPNTIYF TGTGCCAGCAGTAATCCTCCGAACACCATATATTTT
NA TRBJ1-1 NA TRBV6-1 CASRERGHQNTEAFF TGTGCCAGCAGGGAACGGGGACACCAAAACACTGAAGCTTTCTTT
TRBD1 TRBJ1-3 NA TRBV4-2 CASSPGTVVGDTIYF TGTGCCAGCAGCCCCGGGACAGTTGTAGGGGACACCATATATTTT
NA TRBJ1-5 once TRBV27 CASSLSGSGQPQHF TGTGCCAGCAGTTTGTCGGGGAGCGGTCAGCCCCAGCATTTT
TRBD2 TRBJ2-7 NA TRBV5-1 CASSLAGTSGEEQYF TGCGCCAGCAGCTTGGCCGGGACTAGCGGGGAAGAGCAGTACTTC
NA TRBJ1-5 NA TRBV7-9 CASSYEGRQPQHF TGTGCCAGCAGCTACGAGGGAAGACAGCCCCAGCATTTT
NA TRBJ1-6 NA TRBV28 CASSFPPGGGNSPLHF TGTGCCAGCAGTTTCCCCCCCGGGGGGGGGAATTCACCCCTCCACTTT
TRBD1 TRBJ1-1 NA TRBV30 CAWSVGTGNTEAFF TGTGCCTGGAGTGTAGGGACAGGGAACACTGAAGCTTTCTTT
NA TRBJ2-2 NA TRBV30 CAWSRGGETGELFF TGTGCCTGGAGCCGAGGGGGGGAAACCGGGGAGCTGTTTTTT
NA TRBJ2-7 few TRBV28 CASSFELSLNRGSYEQYF TGTGCCAGCAGTTTTGAACTGTCTTTAAATCGGGGATCCTACGAGCAGTACTTC
NA TRBJ1-2 NA TRBV28 CASSFILGQTYGYTF TGTGCCAGCAGTTTCATACTCGGACAGACCTATGGCTACACCTTC
NA TRBJ1-6 NA TRBV12-5 CASGLVGYSPLHF TGTGCTAGTGGTTTGGTGGGCTATTCACCCCTCCACTTT
NA TRBJ2-4 NA TRBV27 CASSPSGQGGAIQYF TGTGCCAGCAGCCCCTCCGGACAGGGAGGGGCCATTCAGTACTTC
NA TRBJ1-3 NA TRBV2 CASSRDTSGNTIYF TGTGCCAGCAGCCGGGACACCTCTGGAAACACCATATATTTT
NA TRBJ1-1 NA TRBV6-4 CASTNRAEAFF TGTGCCAGCACGAACAGGGCTGAAGCTTTCTTT
NA TRBJ1-2 NA TRBV10-2 CASTGGGAGRYGYTF TGCGCCAGCACTGGAGGGGGGGCAGGGAGATATGGCTACACCTTC
NA TRBJ1-1 NA TRBV9 CASSYSMNTEAFF TGTGCCAGCAGCTACAGTATGAACACTGAAGCTTTCTTT
TRBD2 TRBJ2-1 few TRBV7-3 CASSSRGGTTYNEQFF TGTGCCAGCAGCTCGCGCGGGGGGACTACCTACAATGAGCAGTTCTTC
NA TRBJ2-3 NA TRBV7-2 CASSAPIRWYTQYF TGTGCCAGCAGCGCACCGATTCGGTGGTATACGCAGTATTTT
TRBD2 TRBJ2-7 NA TRBV29-1 CSVDGGDYYEQYF TGCAGCGTTGATGGAGGGGACTACTACGAGCAGTACTTC
NA TRBJ1-3 NA TRBV11-2 CASSHGAVNTIYF TGTGCCAGCAGCCACGGAGCAGTAAACACCATATATTTT
NA TRBJ1-2 few TRBV9 CASSPTTGFRGYTF TGTGCCAGCAGCCCAACCACAGGGTTTCGTGGCTACACCTTC
NA TRBJ2-2 NA TRBV14 CAGSRTASGELFF TGTGCCGGCAGCCGGACAGCCTCCGGGGAGCTGTTTTTT
TRBD2 TRBJ2-2 NA TRBV7-9 CASTGTRNTGELFF TGTGCCAGCACGGGGACTAGGAACACCGGGGAGCTGTTTTTT
TRBD1 TRBJ1-5 NA TRBV6-1 CASRGTGLSNQPQHF TGTGCCAGCAGAGGGACAGGGTTAAGCAATCAGCCCCAGCATTTT
TRBD2 TRBJ2-2 NA TRBV30 CAWRPILAGARTGELFF TGTGCCTGGAGGCCCATACTAGCGGGGGCCCGCACCGGGGAGCTGTTTTTT
NA TRBJ1-2 few TRBV5-1 CASSLDSGFGYTF TGCGCCAGCAGCTTGGATTCCGGTTTTGGCTACACCTTC
NA TRBJ2-3 NA TRBV11-2 CASSRYYTDTQYF TGTGCCAGCAGCCGATACTACACAGATACGCAGTATTTT
TRBD1 TRBJ1-2 NA TRBV5-1 CASSPGQDYGYTF TGCGCCAGCAGCCCGGGACAGGACTATGGCTACACCTTC
TRBD1 TRBJ1-6 NA TRBV6-1 CASSQEPGTGVSPLHF TGTGCCAGCAGTCAAGAACCCGGGACAGGGGTTTCACCCCTCCACTTT
TRBD1 TRBJ1-2 NA TRBV5-1 CASSLDEQGAYYGYTF TGCGCCAGCAGCTTGGACGAACAGGGGGCATACTATGGCTACACCTTC
NA TRBJ1-5 NA TRBV11-3 CASSRGNQPQHF TGTGCCAGCAGCCGGGGGAATCAGCCCCAGCATTTT
NA TRBJ1-2 NA TRBV6-1 CASSEVEGYYGYTF TGTGCCAGCAGTGAAGTGGAGGGGTACTATGGCTACACCTTC
NA TRBJ2-1 NA TRBV29-1 CSGLKTYNEQFF TGCAGCGGACTAAAAACCTACAATGAGCAGTTCTTC
TRBD2 TRBJ2-5 NA TRBV2 CASQPPRGGAGQETQYF TGTGCCAGCCAACCTCCGCGGGGGGGGGCCGGACAAGAGACCCAGTACTTC
NA TRBJ1-2 NA TRBV7-6 CASSPRGDYGYTF TGTGCCAGCAGCCCCCGGGGAGATTATGGCTACACCTTC
TRBD1 TRBJ2-1 once TRBV6-5 CASMTGDYNEQFF TGTGCCAGCATGACAGGGGACTACAATGAGCAGTTCTTC
NA TRBJ1-5 NA TRBV6-6 CASKPDSYQPQHF TGTGCCAGCAAACCGGACAGCTATCAGCCCCAGCATTTT